This passage covers 5 T cell receptor beta chains from one sample sequenced in a study of beta chain features in type 1 diabetes. Since all of the isolated RNA was reverse transcribed, expressed TCRB transcripts were what got sequenced. Repertoires were generated with immunoSEQ multiplex PCR, while TCRdb's copy carries only in-frame clones and drops some. The table has about 360,000 clones, roughly an eighth seen once. The specimen was naive CD4+ T cells from blood. The receptors originated from a man aged 18 to 30 in good health.

The V gene is TRBV7-2, the J gene TRBJ1-2; 12 bases fit TRBD1. The CDR3 contains 15 residues. V gave up 4 bases and J gave up 6 bases; unmatched junction bases: 6. Germline assignment: CDR1 SGHTA and CDR2 FQGNSA. The CDR3 nucleotides are TGTGCCAGCAGCTCTCTGGGACAGGGGGCTGATGGCTACACCTTC. This codes for CASSSLGQGADGYTF.

This sequence joins TRBV27 and TRBJ2-1; TRBD1 might be the D (6 bases). The CDR3 is 15 amino acids. The V and J ends lost 0 bases and 4 bases respectively, with 10 bases between them. Germline V gene sequence: CDR1 MNHEY, CDR2 SMNVEV (reference sequence). The chain's CDR3 is CASSLSGGFYNEQFF. CDR3 in DNA: TGTGCCAGCAGTTTATCAGGGGGATTTTACAATGAGCAGTTCTTC.

This clone turned up a few times. This chain joins TRBV30 and TRBJ2-1; D is unresolved. Trimming removed 4 bases from V and 2 bases from J, with 12 bases in between. Germline CDR1 reads GTSNPN; CDR2 reads SVGIG (reference sequence). The CDR3 is 14 residues long. The DNA for the CDR3 is TGTGCCTGGATGCCGATAGGAGCCTACAATGAGCAGTTCTTC. It encodes CAWMPIGAYNEQFF. Using reference TRBV30 and TRBJ2-1 for the parts outside the CDR3, the full variable domain is SQTIHQWPATLVQPVGSPLSLECTVEGTSNPNLYWYRQAAGRGLQLLFYSVGIGQISSEVPQNLSASRPQDRQFILSSKKLLLSDSGFYLCAWMPIGAYNEQFFGPGTRLTVL.

The chain employs TRBV6-4 and TRBJ2-1, with 7 nucleotides matching TRBD2. The CDR3 sequence is 16 residues long. The ends lost 4 bases at V and 8 bases at J; junction bases unmatched: 14. CDR1 is MRHNA and CDR2 is SNTAGT in the germline V gene. CDR3 in amino acids: CASSGGLAAGDDEQFF. The CDR3 nucleotides read TGTGCCAGCAGTGGCGGTCTAGCGGCCGGTGACGATGAGCAGTTCTTC.

The gene calls are TRBV28 and TRBJ2-7; a possible D gene is TRBD1 (6 bases). The CDR3 extends over 14 amino acids. V was cut by 4 bases and J by 1 base, with 11 bases left in between. From germline, CDR1 is MDHEN and CDR2 SYDVKM. CDR3 DNA: TGTGCCAGCAGTTCAGGGGTAGAGTCCTACGAGCAGTACTTC. Translation: CASSSGVESYEQYF.